This T cell receptor beta chain is from a study of control samples from healthy donors and cancer patients (dated by TCRdb to about 2020). Libraries came from the immunoSEQ multiplex PCR assay. TCRdb re-hosts the immuneACCESS table, in-frame sequences only. Its copies lack some clones; in the studies checked, an unresolved V gene accounts for under half of them, and the cause for the rest is not known. This sample has approximately 210,000 clones in its table, and roughly nine tenths of those were observed once. Of the sample, 1.8% is held by the ten largest clones. Inclusive of the bounding cysteine and phenylalanine, the CDR3 is 12 residues long. Just CDR3 DNA is preserved here, 36 bases in frame from base 1. CDR1 and CDR2 are drawn from the germline V gene (reference sequence): DFQATT, SNEGSKA. Relative to germline, V is 3 bases shorter and J is 7 bases shorter, with 12 bases between their ends.

This clone was recorded a few times. The specificity of this receptor is unknown. Per-nucleotide qualities are absent, and no much larger clonotype sits a single base away. The sequence came from a man aged 30 to 45 in good health. Sequenced input: blood. The rearranged chain carries TRBV20-1 and TRBJ1-1; no confident D gene assignment can be made. For the CDR3, the sequence is CSASMILGEAFF. The DNA sequence is as follows: TGCAGTGCTAGTATGATTCTAGGTGAAGCTTTCTTT.